One and the same sample provided the 16 T cell receptor beta chains below, sequenced in a study of blood T cell repertoires in COVID-19. Sequencing used immunoSEQ multiplex PCR; TCRdb keeps in-frame clones, though not all of them. This table holds approximately 150,000 clones, over 70% found once. Sequenced: PBMCs or T cells enriched from blood (not recorded which). These TCRs come from a woman in her thirties or forties with acute COVID-19.

The count of this clone is one. This chain connects TRBV18 to TRBJ2-7, with 7 bases fitting TRBD1. Germline lookup yields CDR1 KGHSH and CDR2 LQKENI. The CDR3 runs to 16 residues. The junction had 10 bases not matched to a gene; V was cut back by 3 bases and J by 2 bases. CDR3: CASSPRPQGQAYEQYF. CDR3 in DNA: TGTGCCAGCTCACCGCGGCCACAAGGACAGGCCTACGAGCAGTACTTC. The full variable domain, its missing parts supplied by reference TRBV18 and TRBJ2-7, is NAGVMQNPRHLVRRRGQEARLRCSPMKGHSHVYWYRQLPEEGLKFMVYLQKENIIDESGMPKERFSAEFPKEGPSILRIQQVVRGDSAAYFCASSPRPQGQAYEQYFGPGTRLTVT.

This clone was picked up a small number of times. The chain joins TRBV18 to TRBJ2-3; tentative D call: TRBD2 (6 bases). This CDR3 is built from 18 residues. Germline V gene sequence: CDR1 KGHSH, CDR2 LQKENI. Trimming left V 4 bases short and J 2 bases short, with 22 bases between. The CDR3 DNA follows: TGTGCCAGCTCACTCGAGGCCCGCGGGACGCTATACACAGATACGCAGTATTTT. It encodes CASSLEARGTLYTDTQYF.

V usage is TRBV5-1 and J usage is TRBJ2-3, with 11 nucleotides matching TRBD2. CDR1 and CDR2 (germline): SGHRS, YFSETQ. CDR3 size: 18 residues. J lost 2 bases, V lost 0 bases, and 8 bases had no gene match. The DNA for the CDR3 is TGCGCCAGCAGCTTGGGCGTCGCTAGCGGGAGGCTCACAGATACGCAGTATTTT. This translates into CASSLGVASGRLTDTQYF.

This clone was counted many times. This chain uses TRBV10-3 with TRBJ2-7; 11 nucleotides match TRBD2. Germline V gene sequence: CDR1 ENHRY, CDR2 SYGVKD. J gave up 5 bases and V 5 bases, and 5 bases lay outside the gene matches. This CDR3 has 14 amino acids. The CDR3 DNA follows: TGTGCCATCAGTCCTACTAGCGGGAGCCACGAGCAGTACTTC. Translated: CAISPTSGSHEQYF.

The V and J genes are TRBV5-1 and TRBJ2-7; the match to TRBD2 covers 9 bases. CDR3 size: 16 residues. The V gene's germline CDR1 is SGHRS and CDR2 YFSETQ. The J segment lost 5 bases and the V segment lost 4 bases, leaving 13 bases of the junction unmatched. Here the CDR3 reads CASSNPLAGVSHEQYF. CDR3 bases: TGCGCCAGCAGCAATCCACTAGCGGGCGTTTCCCACGAGCAGTACTTC.

The V call is TRBV28, the J call TRBJ1-1; D is unclear. Trimming pared 3 bases from V and 1 base from J, leaving 12 bases between. Germline CDR1 reads MDHEN; CDR2 reads SYDVKM. There are 15 residues in the CDR3. CDR3 DNA sequence: TGTGCCAGCAGTTTGTTGAAGAGGCCGAACACTGAAGCTTTCTTT. Its protein is CASSLLKRPNTEAFF.

The V and J genes are TRBV18 and TRBJ1-6; TRBD1 aligns across 9 bases. CDR1 and CDR2 (germline): KGHSH, LQKENI. The V segment lost 6 bases and the J segment 9 bases; nucleotides outside the gene matches: 6. The CDR3 spans 14 residues. CDR3 loop: CASSGQGVISPLHF. Here the CDR3 DNA reads TGTGCCAGCTCGGGACAGGGTGTAATTTCACCCCTCCACTTT.

In its sample, this clone was seen a few times. The J gene is TRBJ2-2, the V gene TRBV3-1 (or the pseudogene TRBV3-2); 8 nucleotides agree with TRBD2. After removal of 1 base from V and 3 bases from J, the junction contained 4 bases not matched to a gene. This CDR3 contains 16 residues. The germline V gene encodes CDR1 LGHDT and CDR2 YNNKEL (reference sequence). This CDR3 is CASSQAGAGDTGELFF. The CDR3 DNA is TGTGCCAGCAGCCAAGCCGGAGCGGGAGACACCGGGGAGCTGTTTTTT.

This rearrangement joins TRBV11-1 to TRBJ2-2, with TRBD2 identical over 8 bases. The germline CDR1 and CDR2 sequences are SGHAT and FQDESV (reference sequence). Germline trimming cut 10 bases from V and 0 bases from J; bases unmatched to any gene: 4. This CDR3 is built from 14 residues. CDR3 in amino acids: CATSGLANTGELFF. The DNA for the CDR3 is TGTGCCACCTCGGGACTAGCGAACACCGGGGAGCTGTTTTTT.

This clone was seen just once. Here the CDR3 reads CASSETDSLRNTIYF. The CDR3 coding sequence is TGTGCCAGCAGTGAAACGGACAGTCTGCGGAACACCATATATTTT. V and J are TRBV25-1 and TRBJ1-3, with a weak D call TRBD1 (6 bases). V was pared by 2 bases and J by 7 bases, with 15 bases between. Germline-derived CDR1 and CDR2 are MGHDK and SYGVNS. The CDR3 consists of 15 residues.

The chain is built from TRBV29-1 and TRBJ1-2; D possibly corresponds to TRBD1 (5 bases). V was pared by 3 bases and J by 0 bases, with 8 bases between. Germline V lookup: CDR1 SQVTM, CDR2 ANQGSEA. This CDR3 contains 13 residues. The CDR3 DNA sequence: TGCAGCGTTGATCAACAGGCTAACTATGGCTACACCTTC. Translating it yields CSVDQQANYGYTF.

This clone was seen a handful of times. The CDR3 DNA sequence: TGTGCCAGCAGCTCGGGACTAGCGCGCTACGAGCAGTACTTC. It encodes CASSSGLARYEQYF. The V gene is TRBV14, the J gene TRBJ2-7, with 10 bases identical to TRBD2. Per germline, CDR1 SGHDN and CDR2 FVKESK. CDR3 length equals 14 residues. The ends lost 5 bases at V and 3 bases at J; junction bases unmatched: 4.

The rearrangement uses TRBV27 and TRBJ1-1; the D gene is possibly TRBD1 (6 bases). CDR3 length: 15 amino acids. The germline CDR1 and CDR2 sequences are MNHEY and SMNVEV (reference sequence). V dropped 5 bases and J dropped 11 bases, with 24 bases sitting between them. CDR3 DNA sequence: TGTGCCAGCAGTCCCTTGGCGGGGGCGCGTCTAGACGCTTTCTTT. Its translation: CASSPLAGARLDAFF.

The chain uses TRBV4-1 and TRBJ1-6; 10 bases line up with TRBD1. J gave up 6 bases and V 1 base, and 18 bases lay outside the gene matches. The V gene's germline CDR1 is MGHRA and CDR2 YSYEKL. The length of the CDR3 is 21 residues. CDR3 sequence reads: CASSQVLATGGFVGGNSPLHF. Written as DNA, the CDR3 is TGCGCCAGCAGCCAAGTGCTTGCGACAGGGGGCTTTGTGGGAGGTAATTCACCCCTCCACTTT.

This chain connects TRBV19 to TRBJ2-7; tentatively, D is TRBD1 (6 bases). This CDR3 region has 15 residues. The germline V gene has CDR1 LNHDA and CDR2 SQIVND (reference sequence). Trimming took off 9 bases at V and 1 base at J, with 19 bases between the two ends. The CDR3 bases are TGTGCCAGCGCACCCCGGGACACCCCGTCCTACGAGCAGTACGTC. Translated: CASAPRDTPSYEQYV.

This CDR3 reads CASKTGTGDYGYTF. The CDR3 DNA is TGTGCCAGCAAGACAGGGACAGGCGACTATGGCTACACCTTC. The rearrangement joins TRBV5-5 to TRBJ1-2; 8 bases fit TRBD1. V gave up 6 bases and J gave up 3 bases; unmatched junction bases: 7. The CDR3 totals 14 residues. Germline lookup yields CDR1 SGHKS and CDR2 YYEKEE (reference sequence). The whole variable domain, remainder taken from reference TRBV5-5 and TRBJ1-2, is DAGVTQSPTHLIKTRGQQVTLRCSPISGHKSVSWYQQVLGQGPQFIFQYYEKEERGRGNFPDRFSARQFPNYSSELNVNALLLGDSALYLCASKTGTGDYGYTFGSGTRLTVV.